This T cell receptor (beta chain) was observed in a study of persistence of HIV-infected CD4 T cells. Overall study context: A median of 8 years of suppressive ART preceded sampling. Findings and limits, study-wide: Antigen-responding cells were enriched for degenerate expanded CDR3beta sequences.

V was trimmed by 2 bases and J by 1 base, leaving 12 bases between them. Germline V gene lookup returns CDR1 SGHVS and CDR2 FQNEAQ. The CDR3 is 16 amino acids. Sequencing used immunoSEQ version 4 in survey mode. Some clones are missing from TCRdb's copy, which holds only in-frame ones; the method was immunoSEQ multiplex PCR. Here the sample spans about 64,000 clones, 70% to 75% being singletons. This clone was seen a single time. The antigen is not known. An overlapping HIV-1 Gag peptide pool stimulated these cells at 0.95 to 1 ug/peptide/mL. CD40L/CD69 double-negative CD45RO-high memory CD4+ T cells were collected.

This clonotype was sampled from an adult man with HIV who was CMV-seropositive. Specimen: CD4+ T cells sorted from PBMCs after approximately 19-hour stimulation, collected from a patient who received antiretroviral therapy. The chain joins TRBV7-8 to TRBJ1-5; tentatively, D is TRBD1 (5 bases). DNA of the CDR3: TGTGCCAGCAGCTTATGGGGGGGTCGGAGCAATCAGCCCCAGCATTTT. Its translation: CASSLWGGRSNQPQHF. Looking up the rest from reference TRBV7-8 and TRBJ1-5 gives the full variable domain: GAGVSQSPRYKVAKRGQDVALRCDPISGHVSLFWYQQALGQGPEFLTYFQNEAQLDKSGLPSDRFFAERPEGSVSTLKIQRTQQEDSAVYLCASSLWGGRSNQPQHFGDGTRLSIL.